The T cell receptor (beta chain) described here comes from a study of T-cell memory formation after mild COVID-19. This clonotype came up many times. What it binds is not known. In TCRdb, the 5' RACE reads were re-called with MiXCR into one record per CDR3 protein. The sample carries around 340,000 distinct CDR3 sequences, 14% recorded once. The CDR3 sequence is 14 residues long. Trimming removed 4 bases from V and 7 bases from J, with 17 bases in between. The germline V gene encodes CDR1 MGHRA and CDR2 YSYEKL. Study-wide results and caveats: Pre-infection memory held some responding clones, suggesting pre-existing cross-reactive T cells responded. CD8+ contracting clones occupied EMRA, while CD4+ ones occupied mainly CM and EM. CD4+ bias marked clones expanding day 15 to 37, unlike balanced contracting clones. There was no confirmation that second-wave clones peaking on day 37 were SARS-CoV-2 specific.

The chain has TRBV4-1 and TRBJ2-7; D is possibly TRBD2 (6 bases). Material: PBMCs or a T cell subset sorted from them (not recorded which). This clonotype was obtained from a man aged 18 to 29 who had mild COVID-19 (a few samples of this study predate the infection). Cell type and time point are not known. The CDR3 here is CASSLHTSSGEQYF. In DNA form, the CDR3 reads TGCGCCAGCAGCCTCCACACTAGCTCGGGGGAGCAGTACTTC.